The clone carrying this T cell receptor (beta chain) was seen once. Its antigen is currently unknown. These data belong to a study of T cell responses to AZD1222 COVID-19 vaccine. Produced via immunoSEQ multiplex PCR; TCRdb's table is partial and in-frame only. The sample lists 150,000 or so clones, about 91% occurring once. The study's findings and limits: Dominant at 160-218 and 743-854, vaccine-associated CD4 TCRs also spanned spike. Donors were chiefly white British, with a greater number of females, and clonal diversity was perhaps underestimated. After two AZD1222 doses, spike-specific TCR breadth and depth rose versus day 0.

The germline gives CDR1 SGHNT, CDR2 YYREEE (reference sequence). The germline V and J ends were trimmed by 5 bases and 7 bases, with 13 bases remaining between them. The CDR3 has 13 residues. The clonotype originates from an adult in good health. The sample here was peripheral blood, taken on day 0 of AZD1222 vaccination. The chain is built from TRBV5-4 and TRBJ2-4, with D possibly being TRBD1 (6 bases). CDR3 DNA sequence: TGTGCCAGCAGACCTGGACAGACCAACATTCAGTACTTC. It is translated as CASRPGQTNIQYF.